The next 23 T cell receptor beta chains were all read from a single sample in a study of blood T cell repertoires in COVID-19. Using immunoSEQ multiplex PCR, the repertoire was profiled, and TCRdb retains in-frame clones only, with some absent. The table includes roughly 380,000 clones, over 75% detected once. The sample taken for sequencing was peripheral blood. The receptors shown here come from a woman aged 40 to 50 with COVID-19, enrolled during active disease.

CDR3 in amino acids: CAISETTYGYTF. In DNA form, the CDR3 reads TGTGCCATCAGTGAAACCACATATGGCTACACCTTC. The chain employs TRBV10-3 and TRBJ1-2; no definite D call. The germline V gene encodes CDR1 ENHRY and CDR2 SYGVKD. CDR3 length: 12 amino acids. The ends were cut back, 3 bases at V and 5 bases at J, with 7 bases in the middle.

The gene calls are TRBV27 and TRBJ2-7, with TRBD2 matching 8 bases. Trimming took 0 bases from V and 7 from J; bases not matched to a gene: 11. Germline loops: CDR1 MNHEY, CDR2 SMNVEV (reference sequence). There are 16 residues in the CDR3. The CDR3 loop reads CASSLSPGAGEREQYF. In DNA form, the CDR3 reads TGTGCCAGCAGTTTATCCCCGGGAGCGGGAGAACGGGAGCAGTACTTC.

This clone has more than one count but fewer than ten. The J gene is TRBJ2-1, the V gene TRBV6-4, with TRBD2 matching 9 bases. The CDR3 runs 13 residues. V was pared by 9 bases and J by 4 bases, with 4 bases of the junction left unmatched. Germline V lookup: CDR1 MRHNA, CDR2 SNTAGT. The CDR3 coding sequence is TGTGCCAGTGCTAGCGGGGAGTACAATGAGCAGTTCTTC. Protein product: CASASGEYNEQFF.

The chain employs TRBV2 and TRBJ2-1; TRBD1 aligns across 8 bases. The germline V gene encodes CDR1 SNHLY and CDR2 FYNNEI. V was pared by 4 bases and J by 6 bases, with 2 bases of the junction left unmatched. This CDR3 is built from 13 residues. This chain's CDR3 is CASSVDRGNEQFF. CDR3 in DNA: TGTGCCAGCAGTGTAGACAGGGGCAATGAGCAGTTCTTC.

In its sample, this clone was seen once. The chain combines TRBV6-5 with TRBJ1-1; D gene uncertain. V lost 2 bases, J lost 5 bases, and 12 bases lay in between. The CDR3 is made up of 14 amino acids. Per germline, CDR1 MNHEY and CDR2 SVGAGI. This CDR3 is CASSYGFGRTEAFF. In nucleotides, the CDR3 is TGTGCCAGCAGTTACGGGTTCGGGAGGACTGAAGCTTTCTTT.

The rearrangement uses TRBV9 and TRBJ1-2; TRBD1 might be the D (5 bases). V was cut by 4 bases and J by 0 bases, with 10 bases left in between. From germline, CDR1 is SGDLS and CDR2 YYNGEE. CDR3 length equals 14 residues. CDR3 sequence: CASSTQTANYGYTF. CDR3 DNA sequence: TGTGCCAGCAGCACCCAGACAGCTAACTATGGCTACACCTTC.

The genes are TRBV18 and TRBJ1-4; 12 nucleotides line up with TRBD1. The CDR3 is 21 residues long. In germline, CDR1 is KGHSH, CDR2 LQKENI. With 4 bases clipped from V and 0 bases from J, the junction kept 15 bases outside the gene matches. This CDR3 reads CASSLLRDRGLLLATNEKLFF. CDR3 sequence (DNA): TGTGCCAGCTCACTACTCCGGGACAGGGGGCTACTCCTTGCAACTAATGAAAAACTGTTTTTT.

This rearrangement joins TRBV7-8 to TRBJ1-1; D gene ambiguous. Trimming removed 1 base at V and 0 bases at J, with 6 bases between. Per germline, CDR1 SGHVS and CDR2 FQNEAQ. There are 14 residues in the CDR3. The CDR3 bases are TGTGCCAGCAGCTTAGATCCGGTGAACACTGAAGCTTTCTTT. Protein: CASSLDPVNTEAFF.

The rearrangement joins TRBV2 to TRBJ2-5; D perhaps matches TRBD1 (6 bases). With 6 bases removed from V and 1 base from J, the gap between germline ends came to 12 bases. Looked up from germline, CDR1 is SNHLY and CDR2 is FYNNEI. The CDR3 is made up of 14 amino acids. The DNA for the CDR3 is TGTGCCAGCAGGTTAGACAGGACCCAAGAGACCCAGTACTTC. Protein: CASRLDRTQETQYF.

The chain employs TRBV18 and TRBJ1-5; 9 bases match TRBD1. The CDR3 extends over 14 amino acids. The V gene's germline CDR1 is KGHSH and CDR2 LQKENI. The ends lost 5 bases at V and 6 bases at J; junction bases unmatched: 5. The CDR3 loop is CASSRTGGSQPQHF. The CDR3 DNA sequence: TGTGCCAGCTCAAGAACAGGGGGCAGTCAGCCCCAGCATTTT.

The chain joins TRBV27 to TRBJ2-7; 7 bases agree with TRBD1. CDR3 length: 16 residues. Looked up from germline, CDR1 is MNHEY and CDR2 is SMNVEV (reference sequence). Trimming took 6 bases from V and 2 from J; bases not matched to a gene: 13. The CDR3 sequence is CASSPRPTGLTYEQYF. The CDR3 region has the DNA TGTGCCAGCAGCCCGAGACCGACAGGGCTCACCTACGAGCAGTACTTC.

The gene calls are TRBV18 and TRBJ2-1; a possible D gene is TRBD1 (6 bases). Germline loops: CDR1 KGHSH, CDR2 LQKENI. Trimming removed 6 bases at V and 6 bases at J, with 18 bases between. The CDR3 is 15 amino acids. In DNA form, the CDR3 reads TGTGCCAGCTCCCCAAACAGGGTCGTGGTCAATGAGCAGTTCTTC. Translation: CASSPNRVVVNEQFF.

The V gene is TRBV5-6, the J gene TRBJ2-2; 7 nucleotides agree with TRBD2. Per germline, CDR1 SGHDT and CDR2 YYEEEE. This CDR3 contains 13 residues. V lost 3 bases to trimming and J lost 4 bases; unmatched junction nucleotides: 0. For the CDR3, the DNA is TGTGCCAGCAGCTGGGGGGGCACCGGGGAGCTGTTTTTT. This encodes CASSWGGTGELFF.

The V call is TRBV6-1, the J call TRBJ1-3, with D perhaps TRBD1 (6 bases). Trimming removed 4 bases from V and 4 bases from J, with 17 bases in between. The CDR3 contains 16 residues. The germline CDR1 and CDR2 sequences are MNHNS and SASEGT. The CDR3 coding sequence is TGTGCCAGCAGTGCCTCGTGGGGGCTGGCAGGAAACACCATATATTTT. Translated: CASSASWGLAGNTIYF.

This clone has a single count. The chain links TRBV27 to TRBJ1-2, with D tentatively TRBD1 (6 bases). The V gene lost 4 bases and the J gene lost 7 bases, with 16 bases spanning the gap. This CDR3 is 14 amino acids long. The germline V gene encodes CDR1 MNHEY and CDR2 SMNVEV (reference sequence). CDR3 residues: CASSSLQGPVGYTF. The CDR3, as DNA: TGTGCCAGCAGTTCCCTACAGGGTCCGGTTGGCTACACCTTC.

The genes are TRBV6-5 and TRBJ1-1; perhaps TRBD1 as D (5 bases). Germline CDR1 is MNHEY and CDR2 is SVGAGI. This CDR3 region has 16 residues. Between the trimmed V and J ends, which lost 2 bases and 0 bases, there was a span of 13 bases. The CDR3 spells CASSYGFRDMNTEAFF. The CDR3 coding sequence is TGTGCCAGCAGTTACGGGTTCAGGGATATGAACACTGAAGCTTTCTTT.

This chain uses TRBV28 with TRBJ1-1, with TRBD1 as a possible D gene (6 bases). V shed 7 bases and J shed 2 bases, with 26 bases lying between them. The CDR3 length is 18 residues. The germline CDR1 and CDR2 sequences are MDHEN and SYDVKM. The CDR3: CASTTYGGGVLPNTEAFF. The CDR3 region has the DNA TGTGCCAGCACGACGTACGGGGGGGGCGTTCTACCCAACACTGAAGCTTTCTTT.

This chain connects TRBV6-1 to TRBJ2-5, with 10 bases that match TRBD1. Losses at the gene ends were 2 bases for V and 7 bases for J; bases not matched to a gene: 1. The CDR3 extends over 13 amino acids. Per the germline V gene, CDR1 is MNHNS and CDR2 is SASEGT. Here the CDR3 reads CASSEWDRGTQYF. The CDR3 DNA follows: TGTGCCAGCAGTGAATGGGACAGGGGGACCCAGTACTTC.

The chain links TRBV27 to TRBJ1-1; weak D call: TRBD1 (5 bases). V lost 5 bases, J lost 0 bases, and 13 bases lay in between. Germline CDR1 reads MNHEY; CDR2 reads SMNVEV (reference sequence). This CDR3 has 15 amino acids. The CDR3 is CASSTSTEMNTEAFF. CDR3 DNA: TGTGCCAGCAGTACCTCGACAGAGATGAACACTGAAGCTTTCTTT.

This sequence joins TRBV10-3 and TRBJ1-5, with D maybe TRBD1 (6 bases). Per the germline V gene, CDR1 is ENHRY and CDR2 is SYGVKD. The V gene lost 3 bases and the J gene lost 1 base, with 10 bases spanning the gap. This CDR3 region has 15 residues. CDR3 DNA: TGTGCCATCAGTGACGCCGGACAGAGCAATCAGCCCCAGCATTTT. It codes for CAISDAGQSNQPQHF.

The chain carries TRBV27 and TRBJ2-3, with 7 bases lining up with TRBD2. There are 16 residues in the CDR3. The germline gives CDR1 MNHEY, CDR2 SMNVEV (reference sequence). With V trimmed by 7 bases and J by 4 bases, 14 bases remained unmatched. The CDR3, as DNA: TGTGCCAGCACCCCCTCCGCCGGGAGGAACTCAGATACGCAGTATTTT. Protein sequence: CASTPSAGRNSDTQYF.

V usage is TRBV19 and J usage is TRBJ1-1; 7 positions match TRBD1. The CDR3 totals 15 residues. Germline V gene lookup returns CDR1 LNHDA and CDR2 SQIVND (reference sequence). Germline trimming cut 3 bases from V and 6 bases from J; bases unmatched to any gene: 10. The CDR3 region is CASSIAGGLVAEAFF. The CDR3, as DNA: TGTGCCAGTAGTATCGCAGGGGGGCTCGTCGCTGAAGCTTTCTTT.

J is TRBJ2-7 and V is TRBV5-1; TRBD2 is a possible D gene (7 bases). Germline loops: CDR1 SGHRS, CDR2 YFSETQ. The CDR3 contains 14 residues. V was cut by 8 bases and J by 5 bases, with 20 bases left in between. CDR3: CASQKGGARHEQYF. DNA for the CDR3: TGCGCCAGTCAGAAGGGGGGGGCGAGGCACGAGCAGTACTTC.